One and the same sample provided the 7 T cell receptor beta chains below, sequenced in a study of T cell repertoires in ileal Crohn's disease. Only in-frame clones appear in the TCRdb table, and some are missing; sequencing was by immunoSEQ multiplex PCR. The sample carries about 4,100 clones, 76% recorded once. The sequenced sample was ileal tissue. These receptors originate from an adult with Crohn's disease.

This chain joins TRBV5-1 and TRBJ2-2; D might be TRBD2 (6 bases). This CDR3 has 13 amino acids. The V end was cut by 4 bases, the J end by 5 bases, with 9 bases between. Germline assignment: CDR1 SGHRS and CDR2 YFSETQ. CDR3 residues: CASSPGGTGELFF. In DNA, the CDR3 is TGCGCCAGCAGCCCCGGGGGAACCGGGGAGCTGTTTTTT.

The rearrangement uses TRBV29-1 and TRBJ2-7; possibly TRBD1 for D (5 bases). The length of the CDR3 is 12 residues. CDR1 is SQVTM, CDR2 ANQGSEA, per germline. V dropped 2 bases and J dropped 3 bases, with 8 bases sitting between them. The DNA of the CDR3 is TGCAGCGTTGAAATACAGGACTACGAGCAGTACTTC. Residues: CSVEIQDYEQYF.

V and J are TRBV9 and TRBJ1-1; TRBD1 agrees at 7 bases. V lost 0 bases and J lost 4; bases outside the gene matches: 9. Germline V gives CDR1 SGDLS, CDR2 YYNGEE. The CDR3 has 16 amino acids. This chain's CDR3 is CASSVEGGRLGTEAFF. For the CDR3, the DNA is TGTGCCAGCAGCGTAGAAGGGGGCAGGCTGGGCACTGAAGCTTTCTTT.

The rearrangement links TRBV5-1 to TRBJ1-3; no clear D. The length of the CDR3 is 14 residues. CDR1 and CDR2 (germline): SGHRS, YFSETQ. The V and J ends lost 2 bases and 0 bases respectively, with 6 bases between them. The CDR3: CASSFGFSGNTIYF. In DNA form, the CDR3 reads TGCGCCAGCAGCTTCGGGTTCTCTGGAAACACCATATATTTT.

This sequence joins TRBV2 and TRBJ1-6; perhaps TRBD1 as D (6 bases). Germline V lookup: CDR1 SNHLY, CDR2 FYNNEI. V was trimmed by 2 bases and J by 7 bases, leaving 9 bases between them. The CDR3 spans 14 residues. Here the CDR3 DNA reads TGTGCCAGCAGTGAACGCAGGGGAAATTCACCCCTCCACTTT. Residues: CASSERRGNSPLHF.

This clone was observed a few times. The chain has TRBV6-5 and TRBJ2-3, with D possibly TRBD1 on 5 matching bases. There are 12 residues in the CDR3. Germline V CDR1 and CDR2: MNHEY, SVGAGI. The V end lost 6 bases, the J end lost 9 bases, and 13 bases lay between the germline ends. The CDR3 nucleotides read TGTGCCAGCAGAGATAAGGGGTCAACGCAGTATTTT. Protein: CASRDKGSTQYF.

This clone was seen only a few times. CDR3: CASSWLGSWTEAFF. The CDR3 DNA sequence: TGTGCCAGCAGTTGGCTGGGGAGCTGGACTGAAGCTTTCTTT. J is TRBJ1-1 and V is TRBV27; D gene unclear. Per germline, CDR1 MNHEY and CDR2 SMNVEV (reference sequence). Trimming removed 4 bases from V and 5 bases from J, with 14 bases in between. The CDR3 runs to 14 residues.